A single sample gave rise to the 25 T cell receptor beta chains below, sequenced in a study of identical twins. One entry per CDR3 protein results from TCRdb running MiXCR on the 5' RACE reads. The sample holds some 630,000 distinct CDR3 sequences; around 7.5% are singletons and the top ten take 1.6%. This sample was shared with a second study, whose subject was yellow fever vaccine responses in identical twins.

Sequencing was performed on PBMCs. The receptors come from a woman younger than 30 in good health.

This chain links TRBV20-1 with TRBJ1-1, with D unclear. V was clipped by 3 bases and J by 6 bases, with 11 bases between them. Germline lookup yields CDR1 DFQATT and CDR2 SNEGSKA (reference sequence). This CDR3 has 12 residues. The CDR3 region has the DNA TGCAGTGCTAGCGTACTGGATCCTGAAGCTTTCTTT. This gives the protein CSASVLDPEAFF.

In its sample, this clonotype was seen a few times. J is TRBJ2-1 and V is TRBV2; D possibly corresponds to TRBD2 (5 bases). The CDR3 consists of 13 residues. From germline, CDR1 is SNHLY and CDR2 FYNNEI. V was shortened by 4 bases and J by 7 bases, with 11 bases between the two germline ends. This CDR3 is CASSGPSWNEQFF. The CDR3 DNA sequence: TGTGCCAGCAGTGGGCCTAGCTGGAATGAGCAGTTCTTC.

This clonotype was observed many times. CDR3 sequence reads: CASSPHDSEAFF. The CDR3 coding sequence is TGTGCCAGCAGCCCCCATGACAGTGAAGCTTTCTTT. This chain uses TRBV11-2 with TRBJ1-1; D is perhaps TRBD1 (5 bases). The germline V gene has CDR1 SGHAT and CDR2 FQNNGV. The CDR3 length is 12 residues. Trimming removed 5 bases at V and 7 bases at J, with 11 bases between.

This chain links TRBV20-1 with TRBJ2-3; perhaps TRBD2 as D (6 bases). The CDR3 is 16 amino acids. With 0 bases removed from V and 0 bases from J, the gap between germline ends came to 13 bases. CDR1 and CDR2 (germline): DFQATT, SNEGSKA (reference sequence). The CDR3 protein is CSARDPRGTSTDTQYF. The DNA for the CDR3 is TGCAGTGCTAGAGATCCCCGCGGGACTAGCACAGATACGCAGTATTTT.

This clonotype was counted a few times. The chain recombines TRBV3-1 with TRBJ2-7, with a tentative D call TRBD1 (5 bases). Per germline, CDR1 LGHDT and CDR2 YNNKEL (reference sequence). The CDR3 has 17 amino acids. Trimming shortened V by 5 bases and J by 2 bases, and 22 bases separated the two germline ends. CDR3 protein: CASSTPPAKGPTYEQYF. The CDR3 DNA reads as TGTGCCAGCAGCACCCCCCCCGCGAAGGGGCCAACCTACGAGCAGTACTTC.

The V gene is TRBV28, the J gene TRBJ2-7; D might be TRBD1 (6 bases). V shed 6 bases and J shed 3 bases, with 15 bases lying between them. The CDR3 is 14 residues long. Germline V gene sequence: CDR1 MDHEN, CDR2 SYDVKM. Here the CDR3 DNA reads TGTGCCAGCAGCGGCAGGGGTGGGTTCTACGAGCAGTACTTC. It encodes CASSGRGGFYEQYF.

The table lists this clonotype with many counts. The V gene is TRBV3-1, the J gene TRBJ1-5; no firm D call. CDR1 LGHDT and CDR2 YNNKEL come from the germline V gene (reference sequence). V was pared by 3 bases and J by 0 bases, with 9 bases between. This CDR3 spans 15 amino acids. The CDR3 nucleotides read TGTGCCAGCAGCCAGGGCAGCTATAGCAATCAGCCCCAGCATTTT. It encodes CASSQGSYSNQPQHF.

This clonotype has at least ten counts. The chain couples TRBV12-3 or TRBV12-4 to TRBJ1-5; D is perhaps TRBD1 (5 bases). Trimming left V 8 bases short and J 7 bases short, with 21 bases between. This CDR3 is 15 amino acids long. CDR3 sequence: CASGWRGAGPQPQHF. CDR3 in DNA: TGTGCCAGCGGCTGGCGAGGGGCAGGGCCCCAGCCCCAGCATTTT.

This clonotype has a count of ten or more. The genes are TRBV5-6 and TRBJ1-1, with D tentatively TRBD1 (5 bases). The V and J ends lost 4 bases and 4 bases respectively, with 17 bases between them. CDR1 is SGHDT and CDR2 is YYEEEE in the germline V gene. The length of the CDR3 is 15 residues. The CDR3 DNA is TGTGCCAGCAGCCCTTCCGGGGGGTTGGGCACTGAAGCTTTCTTT. Amino acids: CASSPSGGLGTEAFF.

The chain recombines TRBV5-1 with TRBJ2-3; tentative D call: TRBD1 (7 bases). CDR3 length: 15 amino acids. Trimming removed 7 bases at V and 0 bases at J, with 15 bases between. CDR1 is SGHRS and CDR2 is YFSETQ in the germline V gene. DNA of the CDR3: TGCGCCAGCCACGGGGGACAGATCAGCACAGATACGCAGTATTTT. Translation gives CASHGGQISTDTQYF.

In this sample, this clonotype turned up many times. The chain recombines TRBV5-1 with TRBJ1-2; the D gene is possibly TRBD1 (6 bases). Trimming shortened V by 2 bases and J by 3 bases, and 17 bases separated the two germline ends. CDR3 length: 16 residues. The germline gives CDR1 SGHRS, CDR2 YFSETQ. The CDR3 loop reads CASSFKQGSVDYGYTF. Written as DNA, the CDR3 is TGCGCCAGCAGCTTTAAGCAGGGGTCGGTCGACTATGGCTACACCTTC.

This clonotype has a handful of counts. CDR3 region: CATKGLHSYEQYF. The CDR3 DNA is TGTGCCACCAAGGGACTGCACTCCTACGAGCAGTACTTC. This sequence joins TRBV28 and TRBJ2-7; maybe TRBD2 (6 bases). This CDR3 spans 13 amino acids. Per germline, CDR1 MDHEN and CDR2 SYDVKM. V was trimmed by 10 bases and J by 0 bases, leaving 13 bases between them.

This clonotype was seen a few times. The rearrangement links TRBV29-1 to TRBJ2-1; the match to TRBD1 covers 9 bases. J was trimmed by 1 base and V by 1 base; bases with no gene match: 5. The CDR3 is made up of 16 amino acids. Germline V gene lookup returns CDR1 SQVTM and CDR2 ANQGSEA. The CDR3, as DNA: TGCAGCGTTGAAGGTACAGGGGGCGTATCCTACAATGAGCAGTTCTTC. The encoded protein is CSVEGTGGVSYNEQFF.

This clonotype showed up many times. This sequence joins TRBV29-1 and TRBJ2-2; D call uncertain. This CDR3 is built from 12 residues. V was cut by 3 bases and J by 1 base, with 3 bases left in between. Germline V CDR1 and CDR2: SQVTM, ANQGSEA. The CDR3 region has the DNA TGCAGCGTTGACAGGAACACCGGGGAGCTGTTTTTT. It is translated as CSVDRNTGELFF.

The chain is built from TRBV6-1 and TRBJ2-5; 8 bases map to TRBD2. The V and J ends lost 6 bases and 4 bases, in that order; junction bases with no gene match: 4. Germline CDR1 MNHNS, CDR2 SASEGT. CDR3 size: 13 residues. The CDR3 DNA follows: TGTGCCAGCAGCCAAGCGGGAGCAGAGACCCAGTACTTC. Translated: CASSQAGAETQYF.

The V call is TRBV15, the J call TRBJ2-1, with D possibly being TRBD2 (6 bases). The germline V gene has CDR1 LNHNV and CDR2 YYDKDF (reference sequence). Trimming removed 6 bases from V and 2 bases from J, with 14 bases in between. The CDR3 is 15 amino acids. CDR3 protein: CATRVGGGAYNEQFF. The CDR3 DNA reads TGTGCCACCAGAGTAGGTGGCGGGGCCTACAATGAGCAGTTCTTC.

This clonotype was seen ten or more times. The V gene is TRBV7-9, the J gene TRBJ1-4, with D unresolved. Germline values: CDR1 SEHNR, CDR2 FQNEAQ (reference sequence). With 6 bases removed from V and 3 bases from J, the gap between germline ends came to 17 bases. CDR3 length equals 16 residues. The CDR3, as DNA: TGTGCCAGCAGAGCCCCTTGGGGAGCCGCTAATGAAAAACTGTTTTTT. The encoded protein is CASRAPWGAANEKLFF. The full variable domain, rest sourced from reference TRBV7-9 and TRBJ1-4, is DTGVSQNPRHKITKRGQNVTFRCDPISEHNRLYWYRQTLGQGPEFLTYFQNEAQLEKSRLLSDRFSAERPKGSFSTLEIQRTEQGDSAMYLCASRAPWGAANEKLFFGSGTQLSVL.

The V gene is TRBV6-6, the J gene TRBJ2-3; D is ambiguous. In germline, CDR1 is MNHNY, CDR2 SVGAGI (reference sequence). Trimming stripped 2 bases from V and 5 bases from J, with 5 bases between. This CDR3 is 12 amino acids long. The CDR3 nucleotides read TGTGCCAGCAGTTACGGGGTAGATACGCAGTATTTT. This encodes CASSYGVDTQYF.

In this sample, this clonotype turned up many times. The chain uses TRBV10-2 and TRBJ2-2, with 7 positions matching TRBD1. The CDR3 is 17 residues long. Germline loops: CDR1 WSHSY, CDR2 SAAADI. Trimming removed 6 bases from V and 3 bases from J; junction bases left unmatched: 13. The CDR3 protein is CASSLRLGGRYTGELFF. The CDR3 DNA reads TGCGCCAGCAGCCTCCGTTTAGGGGGCCGGTACACCGGGGAGCTGTTTTTT.

This clonotype was recorded at least ten times. The chain has TRBV12-3 or TRBV12-4 and TRBJ2-1; D is undetermined. CDR3 length equals 11 residues. Trimming shortened V by 2 bases and J by 6 bases, and 2 bases separated the two germline ends. The CDR3 is CASSLSNEQFF. CDR3 bases: TGTGCCAGCAGTTTATCCAATGAGCAGTTCTTC.

There are many counts of this clonotype. The chain is built from TRBV6-1 and TRBJ1-5; D is possibly TRBD1 (5 bases). V lost 5 bases, J lost 5 bases, and 16 bases lay in between. In germline, CDR1 is MNHNS, CDR2 SASEGT. This CDR3 is built from 15 residues. The CDR3 bases are TGTGCCAGCAGTCAGCAGGGAGGTGAGGATCAGCCCCAGCATTTT. Its protein product is CASSQQGGEDQPQHF.

This clonotype was counted ten times or more. The chain uses TRBV14 and TRBJ1-1, with D uncertain. V lost 3 bases to trimming and J lost 1 base, with 9 bases between them. The CDR3 extends over 14 amino acids. Germline loops: CDR1 SGHDN, CDR2 FVKESK. CDR3 residues: CASSQNTPNTEAFF. CDR3 bases: TGTGCCAGCAGCCAGAACACACCGAACACTGAAGCTTTCTTT.

This clonotype was picked up a small number of times. This chain connects TRBV28 to TRBJ2-7, with D possibly being TRBD1 or TRBD2 (5 bases each). CDR1 and CDR2 (germline): MDHEN, SYDVKM. The CDR3 has 15 amino acids. V was trimmed by 2 bases and J by 3 bases, leaving 14 bases between them. The CDR3 region is CASSLRGDALYEQYV. CDR3 in DNA: TGTGCCAGCAGTTTACGAGGGGATGCTCTCTACGAGCAGTACGTC.

This clonotype turned up a few times. The genes are TRBV15 and TRBJ2-5, with D perhaps given as TRBD1 or TRBD2 (5 bases each). The CDR3 runs to 17 residues. Germline V lookup: CDR1 LNHNV, CDR2 YYDKDF (reference sequence). V was pared by 3 bases and J by 9 bases, with 26 bases between. The CDR3 region has the DNA TGTGCCACCAGCAGGGACCTTGGGGACGGTCCCTCCAGGGCCCAGTACTTC. This translates into CATSRDLGDGPSRAQYF.

This clonotype was seen only a few times. The genes are TRBV20-1 and TRBJ2-7; 10 nucleotides line up with TRBD1. Germline trimming cut 3 bases from V and 2 bases from J; bases unmatched to any gene: 1. CDR1 is DFQATT, CDR2 SNEGSKA, per germline (reference sequence). CDR3 length: 13 amino acids. CDR3 nucleotide sequence: TGCAGTGCTAGGGACAGGGGGGCCTACGAGCAGTACTTC. Translation gives CSARDRGAYEQYF.